Listed below are T cell receptor beta chains from one sample, sequenced in a study of Ad26.COV2.S vaccination and SARS-CoV-2 variants. Generated by immunoSEQ multiplex PCR, the TCRdb table keeps only in-frame clones and is missing some. Of about 460,000 clones in the sample, roughly 87% were seen once. Source: peripheral blood, taken in a trial of Ad26.COV2.S vaccine versus placebo. The receptor set was obtained from a person between 18 and 60 years old who received the Ad26.COV2.S COVID-19 vaccine or a placebo. Both conserved end residues are part of each CDR3. D genes are given only for firm matches. Size values are once, few and many counts, or a class for expanded clones, and some rows have none.

TRBJ1-2	TRBV6-5	.	.	TGTGCCAGCAGTTACGATCAGACGGGCTACACCTTC	CASSYDQTGYTF
TRBJ1-2	TRBV5-5	.	.	TGTGCCAGCAGCTTGGGTGATAACTATGGCTACACCTTC	CASSLGDNYGYTF
TRBJ1-1	TRBV7-8	once	TRBD1	TGTGCCAGCAGCACATCACCCGGGACAGCGAAGAACACTGAAGCTTTCTTT	CASSTSPGTAKNTEAFF
TRBJ2-7	TRBV7-8	.	.	TGTGCCAGCAGCTTTGGTCTGTACTACGAGCAGTACTTC	CASSFGLYYEQYF
TRBJ2-4	TRBV30	.	.	TGTGCCTGGAGTGTAGGGGGGCTGAGGTCCAAAAACATTCAGTACTTC	CAWSVGGLRSKNIQYF
TRBJ2-7	TRBV27	.	TRBD1	TGTGCCAGCAGTTTATCTTCCCTAGGACAGGGGGCGTCTATCTACGAGCAGTACTTC	CASSLSSLGQGASIYEQYF
TRBJ1-2	TRBV19	.	TRBD1	TGTGCCAGTAGTATCCTCCCGTTGACAGGGCTGCTAGGTGGCTACACCTTC	CASSILPLTGLLGGYTF
TRBJ1-6	TRBV19	.	.	TGTGCCAGTAGTAGAGACCAGAGGGATAATTCACCCCTCCACTTT	CASSRDQRDNSPLHF
TRBJ2-3	TRBV24-1	.	.	TGTGCCACCAGTGACCAAAAAAAGGCAGATACGCAGTATTTT	CATSDQKKADTQYF
TRBJ1-3	TRBV13	many	TRBD1	TGTGCCAGCAGCTTAGGGACAGGGAAGCTTGCGGGAAACACCATATATTTT	CASSLGTGKLAGNTIYF
TRBJ2-3	TRBV19	once	TRBD1	TGTGCCAGTAGTATCGGGGACAGGGTAGATACGCAGTATTTT	CASSIGDRVDTQYF
TRBJ1-5	TRBV18	.	.	TGTGCCAGCTCACAACACAGTGATCAGCCCCAGCATTTT	CASSQHSDQPQHF
TRBJ1-1	TRBV4-2	.	TRBD1	TGTGCCAGCAGCCAATCGACAGGGTACCCTGAAGCTTTCTTT	CASSQSTGYPEAFF
TRBJ2-7	TRBV30	.	TRBD1	TGTGCCTGGAGTGGACCCGACAGGGGCTACTACGAGCAGTACTTC	CAWSGPDRGYYEQYF
TRBJ2-7	TRBV4-2	.	TRBD1	TGTGCCAGCAGCCAGTTGGACAGGGGTAACTACGAGCAGTACTTC	CASSQLDRGNYEQYF
TRBJ2-2	TRBV18	.	TRBD2	TGTGCCAGCTCACCTCCGGCAGCGGGGGGGCCCCCCGGGGAGCTGTTTTTT	CASSPPAAGGPPGELFF
TRBJ1-2	TRBV12-3/TRBV12-4	.	TRBD1	TGTGCCAGCAGTCCCCGGGACAGGGAAGGCTACACCTTC	CASSPRDREGYTF
TRBJ2-3	TRBV30	.	TRBD1	TGTGCCTGGACTACAGGGGGAGATACGCAGTATTTT	CAWTTGGDTQYF
TRBJ2-2	TRBV5-1	once	.	TGCGCCAGCAGCCCGACGGCAGGGGTAAACACCGGGGAGCTGTTTTTT	CASSPTAGVNTGELFF
TRBJ1-1	TRBV7-6	.	.	TGTGCCAGCAGCTCAGGGGAGGACACTGAAGCTTTCTTT	CASSSGEDTEAFF
TRBJ2-1	TRBV3-1/TRBV3-2	.	TRBD2	TGTGCCAGCAGCCAAGTTGGCGTAGCGGGAGGGCTAAATGAGCAGTTCTTC	CASSQVGVAGGLNEQFF
TRBJ1-4	TRBV28	.	TRBD1	TGTGCCAGCAGCCCGGACAGGGGCGGGGAAAAACTGTTTTTT	CASSPDRGGEKLFF
TRBJ2-2	TRBV5-1	.	.	TGCGCCAGCAGCGGCGGGTTAACCCGGGGGACCGGGGAGCTGTTTTTT	CASSGGLTRGTGELFF
TRBJ2-6	TRBV5-1	.	.	TGCGCCAGCAGCTTGGCCCTTTACTCTGGGGCCAACGTCCTGACTTTC	CASSLALYSGANVLTF
TRBJ1-4	TRBV7-8	.	.	TGTGCCAGCAGCCCCCACGGGGCCGCTAATGAAAAACTGTTTTTT	CASSPHGAANEKLFF
TRBJ1-1	TRBV6-5	.	TRBD1	TGTGCCAGCAGAAGAACAGGGGGCGCGGACACTGAAGCTTTCTTT	CASRRTGGADTEAFF
TRBJ2-1	TRBV4-1	.	.	TGCGCCAGCCTGAATACCTACAATGAGCAGTTCTTC	CASLNTYNEQFF
TRBJ1-1	TRBV7-8	.	.	TGTGCCAGCAGCTTTGGAGGGGTCACTGAAGCTTTCTTT	CASSFGGVTEAFF
TRBJ1-1	TRBV19	.	.	TGTGCCAGTAGTATAGGAACTGCCCAACGTGAAGCTTTCTTT	CASSIGTAQREAFF
TRBJ1-1	TRBV28	.	.	TGTGCCAGCAGTCCCCGCCCGAACACTGAAGCTTTCTTT	CASSPRPNTEAFF
TRBJ1-2	TRBV3-1/TRBV3-2	.	TRBD1	TGTGCCAGCACAGCTACCTGGGACAGGGGATATGGCTACACCTTC	CASTATWDRGYGYTF
TRBJ2-5	TRBV3-1/TRBV3-2	.	.	TGTGCCAGCAGCCTTCCAGGGGAAGAGACCCAGTACTTC	CASSLPGEETQYF
TRBJ2-1	TRBV18	.	.	TGTGCCAGCTCACCTTCGAGCCGCTCCTACAATGAGCAGTTCTTC	CASSPSSRSYNEQFF
TRBJ2-3	TRBV5-6	.	.	TGTGCCAGCACTAAGCTCGGGGCAGGGTCGTATTTT	CASTKLGAGSYF
TRBJ2-7	TRBV6-6	.	TRBD1	TGTGCCAGCAGCACTGGACAGGGAACCTACGAGCAGTACTTC	CASSTGQGTYEQYF
TRBJ2-2	TRBV7-9	.	.	TGTGCCAGCAGCTTTGCCAAGACTACCGGGGAGCTGTTTTTT	CASSFAKTTGELFF
TRBJ1-2	TRBV7-8	.	.	TGTGCCAGCAGCTTAGGTGTCAGGGGATTGAGTGGGGGCTATGGCTACACCTTC	CASSLGVRGLSGGYGYTF
TRBJ2-7	TRBV4-1	.	.	TGCGCCAGCAGCCAAGGGGGCCCAACCTACGAGCAGTACTTC	CASSQGGPTYEQYF
TRBJ2-7	TRBV19	few	.	TGTGCCAGTAGTAGACAGGATAGGCCCTACGAGCAGTACTTC	CASSRQDRPYEQYF
TRBJ1-4	TRBV15	.	TRBD1	TGTGCCACCAGCAGAGAATATCAGGGGGCGCGCGAAAAACTGTTTTTT	CATSREYQGAREKLFF
TRBJ1-1	TRBV18	.	.	TGTGCCAGCTCACCCGGACAGAACACTGAAGCTTTCTTT	CASSPGQNTEAFF
TRBJ2-3	TRBV18	.	.	TGTGCCAGCTCACCGATCGGACAGACAGATACGCAGTATTTT	CASSPIGQTDTQYF
TRBJ1-6	TRBV2	.	.	TGTGCCAGCAGTGTACAGCTTAATTCACCCCTCCACTTT	CASSVQLNSPLHF
TRBJ2-1	TRBV28	.	.	TGTGCCAGCAGTCCGAGGACCGGTTACAATGAGCAGTTCTTC	CASSPRTGYNEQFF
TRBJ2-7	TRBV27	.	.	TGTGCCAGCAGATCCGGGACGGTAACCTACGAGCAGTACTTC	CASRSGTVTYEQYF
TRBJ1-3	TRBV7-8	.	.	TGTGCCAGCAGCCCCTATGGGGCTGGAAACACCATATATTTT	CASSPYGAGNTIYF
TRBJ2-1	TRBV18	.	TRBD2	TGTGCCAGCTCACCGTTACTAGCGGGAGCTGGGACTGAGCAGTTCTTC	CASSPLLAGAGTEQFF
TRBJ1-3	TRBV6-6	.	TRBD1	TGTGCCAGCAGCCCCGGACAGGGTCTAAACACCATATATTTT	CASSPGQGLNTIYF
TRBJ1-6	TRBV27	.	.	TGTGCCAGCAGTTTACCCGGGATCCCCGGTAATTCACCCCTCCACTTT	CASSLPGIPGNSPLHF
TRBJ1-2	TRBV21-1	once	.	TGTGCCTTGATTAGGGGACAGGAGAACTATGGCTACACCTTC	CALIRGQENYGYTF
TRBJ2-7	TRBV6-5	.	.	TGTGCCAGCAGTTACTCCGCGAACGGATACTACGAGCAGTACTTC	CASSYSANGYYEQYF
TRBJ2-7	TRBV12-3/TRBV12-4	few	.	TGTGCCAGCCTCGGGAGCTCCTACGAGCAGTACTTC	CASLGSSYEQYF
TRBJ1-5	TRBV5-4	.	.	TGTGCCAGCAGCGTGGGTCCTGGGGGCAATCAGCCCCAGCATTTT	CASSVGPGGNQPQHF
TRBJ2-5	TRBV28	.	TRBD1	TGTGCCAGCAGTTTATCCTTTCTGGGACAGCCACTTTCGGAGACCCAGTACTTC	CASSLSFLGQPLSETQYF
TRBJ1-5	TRBV19	.	TRBD1	TGTGCCAGTAGTACCACACGACAGGGGCCCAGCAATCAGCCCCAGCATTTT	CASSTTRQGPSNQPQHF
TRBJ1-1	TRBV18	once	.	TGTGCCAGCTCCCTGCCGAGTCGAGGGGGGAACGCTTTCTTT	CASSLPSRGGNAFF
TRBJ2-2	TRBV4-3	.	.	TGCGCCAGCAGCCACGGTATCTCCGGGGAGCTGTTTTTT	CASSHGISGELFF